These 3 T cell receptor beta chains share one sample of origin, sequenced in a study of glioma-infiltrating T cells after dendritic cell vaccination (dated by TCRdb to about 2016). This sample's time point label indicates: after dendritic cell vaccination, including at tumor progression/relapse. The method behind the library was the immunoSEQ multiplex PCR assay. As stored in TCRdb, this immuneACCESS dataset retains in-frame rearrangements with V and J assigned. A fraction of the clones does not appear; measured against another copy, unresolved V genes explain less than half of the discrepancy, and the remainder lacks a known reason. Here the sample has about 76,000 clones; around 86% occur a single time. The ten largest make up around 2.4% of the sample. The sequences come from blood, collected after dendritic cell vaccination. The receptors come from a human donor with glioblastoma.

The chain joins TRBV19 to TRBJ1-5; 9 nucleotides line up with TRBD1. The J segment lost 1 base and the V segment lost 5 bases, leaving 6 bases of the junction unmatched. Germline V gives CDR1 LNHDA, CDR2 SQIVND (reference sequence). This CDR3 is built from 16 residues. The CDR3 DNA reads TGTGCCAGTAGTCCAAGGACAGGGGAAAGCAATCAGCCCCAGCATTTT. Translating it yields CASSPRTGESNQPQHF. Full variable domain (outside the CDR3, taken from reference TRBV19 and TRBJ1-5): DGGITQSPKYLFRKEGQNVTLSCEQNLNHDAMYWYRQDPGQGLRLIYYSQIVNDFQKGDIAEGYSVSREKKESFPLTVTSAQKNPTAFYLCASSPRTGESNQPQHFGDGTRLSIL.

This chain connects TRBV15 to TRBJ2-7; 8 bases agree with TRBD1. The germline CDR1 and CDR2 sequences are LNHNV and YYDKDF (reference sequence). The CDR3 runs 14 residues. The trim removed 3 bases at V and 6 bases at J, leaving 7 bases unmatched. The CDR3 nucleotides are TGTGCCACCAGCAGGGGACAGGAGTACTCCGAGCAGTACTTC. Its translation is CATSRGQEYSEQYF.

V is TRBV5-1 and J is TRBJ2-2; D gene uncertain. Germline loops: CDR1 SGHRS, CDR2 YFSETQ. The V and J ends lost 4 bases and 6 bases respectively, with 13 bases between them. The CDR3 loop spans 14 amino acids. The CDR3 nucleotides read TGCGCCAGCAGCCTGGACGTAGTTGCCGGGGAGCTGTTTTTT. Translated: CASSLDVVAGELFF.